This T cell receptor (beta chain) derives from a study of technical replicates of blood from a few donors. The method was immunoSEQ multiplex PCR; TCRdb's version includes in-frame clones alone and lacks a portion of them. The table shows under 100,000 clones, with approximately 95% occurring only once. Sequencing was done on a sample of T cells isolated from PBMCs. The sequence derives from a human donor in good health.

Here the CDR3 reads CASNQDRAEKLFF. The CDR3 nucleotides are TGTGCCAGCAATCAAGACAGGGCTGAAAAACTGTTTTTT. V usage is TRBV2 and J usage is TRBJ1-4; the match to TRBD1 covers 7 bases. The V gene's germline CDR1 is SNHLY and CDR2 FYNNEI. This CDR3 is 13 amino acids long. V was clipped by 7 bases and J by 7 bases; unmatched bases: 6.